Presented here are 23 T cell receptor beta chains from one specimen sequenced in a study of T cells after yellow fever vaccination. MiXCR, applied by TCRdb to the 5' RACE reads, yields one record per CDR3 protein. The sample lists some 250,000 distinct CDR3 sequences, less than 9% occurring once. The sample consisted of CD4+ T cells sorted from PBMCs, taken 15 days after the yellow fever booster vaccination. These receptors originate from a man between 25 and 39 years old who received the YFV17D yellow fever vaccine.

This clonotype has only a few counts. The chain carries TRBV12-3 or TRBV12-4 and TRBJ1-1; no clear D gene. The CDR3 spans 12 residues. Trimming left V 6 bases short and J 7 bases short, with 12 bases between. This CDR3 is CASRVMQFEAFF. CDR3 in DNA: TGTGCCAGCAGGGTTATGCAATTTGAAGCTTTCTTT.

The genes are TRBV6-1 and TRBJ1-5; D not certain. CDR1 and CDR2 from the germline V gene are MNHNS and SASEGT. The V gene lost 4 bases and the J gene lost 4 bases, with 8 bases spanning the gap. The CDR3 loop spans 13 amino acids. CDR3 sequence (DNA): TGTGCCAGCAGTGTGACCGCAAATCAGCCCCAGCATTTT. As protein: CASSVTANQPQHF.

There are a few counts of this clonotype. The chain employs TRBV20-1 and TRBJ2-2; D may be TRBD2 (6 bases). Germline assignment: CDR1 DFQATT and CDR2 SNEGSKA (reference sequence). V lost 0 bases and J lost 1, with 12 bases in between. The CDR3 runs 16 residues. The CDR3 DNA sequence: TGCAGTGCTAGAGAATGGGTCGGGGGGAACACCGGGGAGCTGTTTTTT. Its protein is CSAREWVGGNTGELFF.

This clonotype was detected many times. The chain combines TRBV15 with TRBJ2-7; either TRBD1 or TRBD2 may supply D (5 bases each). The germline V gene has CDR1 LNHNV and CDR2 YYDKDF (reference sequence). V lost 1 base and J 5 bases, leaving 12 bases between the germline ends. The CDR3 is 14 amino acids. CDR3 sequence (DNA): TGTGCCACCAGCAGAGTAGGTGGGACCAACGAGCAGTACTTC. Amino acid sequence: CATSRVGGTNEQYF.

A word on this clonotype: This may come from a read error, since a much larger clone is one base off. DNA of the CDR3: TGTGCCAGCAGACGACTAGCGGGAGTTGAGCTGTACTTC. This gives the protein CASRRLAGVELYF. The J gene is TRBJ2-7, the V gene TRBV6-1; 12 nucleotides agree with TRBD2. Germline V CDR1 and CDR2: MNHNS, SASEGT. The CDR3 covers 13 residues.

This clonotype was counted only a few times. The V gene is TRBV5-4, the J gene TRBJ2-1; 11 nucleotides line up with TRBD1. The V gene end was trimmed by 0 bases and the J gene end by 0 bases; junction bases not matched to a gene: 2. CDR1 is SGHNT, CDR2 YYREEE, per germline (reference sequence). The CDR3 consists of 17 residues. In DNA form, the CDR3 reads TGTGCCAGCAGCTTGGGGGGGACAGGGGGCTCCTACAATGAGCAGTTCTTC. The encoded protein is CASSLGGTGGSYNEQFF.

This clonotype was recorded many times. CDR3 sequence (DNA): TGTGCCATCAGTGAGTCGATGGGTGCAGGTGACGAAGCTTTCTTT. Encoded protein: CAISESMGAGDEAFF. This chain uses TRBV10-3 with TRBJ1-1; D gene uncertain. Germline V gives CDR1 ENHRY, CDR2 SYGVKD. The CDR3 covers 15 residues. Trimming stripped 0 bases from V and 8 bases from J, with 16 bases between.

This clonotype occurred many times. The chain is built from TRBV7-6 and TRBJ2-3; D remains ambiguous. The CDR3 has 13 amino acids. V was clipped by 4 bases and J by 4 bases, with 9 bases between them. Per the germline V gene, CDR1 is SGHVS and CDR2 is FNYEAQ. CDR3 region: CASSSLPPDTQYF. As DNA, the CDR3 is TGTGCCAGCAGCTCGCTACCCCCAGATACGCAGTATTTT.

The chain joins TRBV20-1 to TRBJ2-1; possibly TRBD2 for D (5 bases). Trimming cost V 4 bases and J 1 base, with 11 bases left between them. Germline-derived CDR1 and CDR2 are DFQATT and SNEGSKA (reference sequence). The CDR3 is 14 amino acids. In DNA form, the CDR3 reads TGCAGTGCTACTCTAGCTGTGTCCTACAATGAGCAGTTCTTC. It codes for CSATLAVSYNEQFF.

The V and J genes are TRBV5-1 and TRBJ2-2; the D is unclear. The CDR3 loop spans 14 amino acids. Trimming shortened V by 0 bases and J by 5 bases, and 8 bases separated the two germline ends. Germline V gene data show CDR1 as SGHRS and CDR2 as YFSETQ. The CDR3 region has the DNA TGCGCCAGCAGCTTGGACAGAATGACCGGGGAGCTGTTTTTT. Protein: CASSLDRMTGELFF.

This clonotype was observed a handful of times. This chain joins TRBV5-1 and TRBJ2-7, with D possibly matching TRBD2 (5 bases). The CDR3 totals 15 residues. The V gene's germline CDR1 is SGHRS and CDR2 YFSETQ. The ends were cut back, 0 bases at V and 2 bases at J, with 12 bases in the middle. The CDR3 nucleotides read TGCGCCAGCAGCTTGGCCTCCAGCGGCCCCTACGAGCAGTACTTC. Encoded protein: CASSLASSGPYEQYF.

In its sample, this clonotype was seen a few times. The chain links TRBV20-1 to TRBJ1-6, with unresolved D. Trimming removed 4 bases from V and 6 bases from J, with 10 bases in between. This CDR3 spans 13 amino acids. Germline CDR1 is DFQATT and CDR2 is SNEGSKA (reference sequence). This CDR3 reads CSAMGSPNSPLHF. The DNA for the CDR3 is TGCAGTGCTATGGGCAGCCCTAATTCACCCCTCCACTTT.

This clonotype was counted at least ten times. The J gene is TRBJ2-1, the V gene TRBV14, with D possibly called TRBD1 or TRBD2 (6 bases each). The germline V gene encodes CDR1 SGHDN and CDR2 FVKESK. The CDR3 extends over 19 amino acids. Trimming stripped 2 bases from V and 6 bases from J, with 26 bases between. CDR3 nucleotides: TGTGCCAGCAGCCAACTACGAACAGGGAGGAGCGGGTTCGGCAATGAGCAGTTCTTC. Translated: CASSQLRTGRSGFGNEQFF.

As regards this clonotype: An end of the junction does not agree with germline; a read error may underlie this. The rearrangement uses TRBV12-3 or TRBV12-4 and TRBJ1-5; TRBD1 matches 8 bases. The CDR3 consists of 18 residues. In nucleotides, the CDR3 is TGTGCCTGCAGTTTCCTCGGCCAGGGGGCGCATAGCAATCAGCCCCAGCATTTT. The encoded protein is CACSFLGQGAHSNQPQHF.

The CDR3 sequence: CSARDRREGKHIQYF. The CDR3 DNA sequence: TGCAGTGCTAGAGATAGACGGGAGGGGAAACACATTCAGTACTTC. The rearrangement uses TRBV20-1 and TRBJ2-4, with TRBD2 identical over 8 bases. The V and J ends lost 0 bases and 8 bases, in that order; junction bases with no gene match: 9. CDR1 and CDR2 from the germline V gene are DFQATT and SNEGSKA (reference sequence). The CDR3 contains 15 residues.

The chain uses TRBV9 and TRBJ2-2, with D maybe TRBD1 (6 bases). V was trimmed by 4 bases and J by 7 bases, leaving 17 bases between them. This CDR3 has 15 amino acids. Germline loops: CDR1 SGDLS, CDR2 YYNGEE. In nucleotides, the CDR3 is TGTGCCAGCAGCCTGGCTAACAGGGCGGGCGGGGAGCTGTTTTTT. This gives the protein CASSLANRAGGELFF.

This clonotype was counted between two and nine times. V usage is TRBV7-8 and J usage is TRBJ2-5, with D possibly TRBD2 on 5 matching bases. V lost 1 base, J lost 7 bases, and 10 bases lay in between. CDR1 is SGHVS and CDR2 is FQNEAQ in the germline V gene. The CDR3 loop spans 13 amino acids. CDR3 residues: CASSLVEDGTQYF. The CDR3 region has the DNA TGTGCCAGCAGCTTAGTGGAGGATGGGACCCAGTACTTC.

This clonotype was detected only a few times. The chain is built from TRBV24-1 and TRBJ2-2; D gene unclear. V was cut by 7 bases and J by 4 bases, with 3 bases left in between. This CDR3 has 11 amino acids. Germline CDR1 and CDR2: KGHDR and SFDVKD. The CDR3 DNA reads TGTGCCACCAGCTCCACCGGGGAGCTGTTTTTT. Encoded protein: CATSSTGELFF.

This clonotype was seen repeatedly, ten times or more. DNA of the CDR3: TGTGCCAGCTCGGTAGGAAACCCAGGCCATGAGCAGTTCTTC. Protein sequence: CASSVGNPGHEQFF. The chain joins TRBV18 to TRBJ2-1; D is ambiguous. V dropped 6 bases and J dropped 8 bases, with 17 bases sitting between them. The CDR3 extends over 14 amino acids. The germline V gene has CDR1 KGHSH and CDR2 LQKENI.

The CDR3 loop is CSVEGTSGDNEQFF. The CDR3 bases are TGCAGCGTTGAAGGGACTAGCGGGGACAATGAGCAGTTCTTC. The chain employs TRBV29-1 and TRBJ2-1, with TRBD2 identical over 12 bases. Germline assignment: CDR1 SQVTM and CDR2 ANQGSEA. V lost 1 base and J lost 5; bases outside the gene matches: 0. The CDR3 extends over 14 amino acids.

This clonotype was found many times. The CDR3 DNA reads as TGCAGTGCCCCGCTTATAGCGGGACATGAGCAGTTCTTC. This translates into CSAPLIAGHEQFF. The chain carries TRBV20-1 and TRBJ2-1; TRBD2 matches at 8 bases. Per the germline V gene, CDR1 is DFQATT and CDR2 is SNEGSKA (reference sequence). The CDR3 spans 13 residues. V trimming: 6 bases; J trimming: 8 bases; junction bases outside the gene matches: 9.

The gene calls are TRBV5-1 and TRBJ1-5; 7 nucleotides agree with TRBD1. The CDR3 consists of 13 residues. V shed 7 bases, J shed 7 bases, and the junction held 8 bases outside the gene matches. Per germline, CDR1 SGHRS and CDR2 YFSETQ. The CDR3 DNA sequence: TGCGCCAGCTCATGGGACAGTGACCAGCCCCAGCATTTT. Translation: CASSWDSDQPQHF.

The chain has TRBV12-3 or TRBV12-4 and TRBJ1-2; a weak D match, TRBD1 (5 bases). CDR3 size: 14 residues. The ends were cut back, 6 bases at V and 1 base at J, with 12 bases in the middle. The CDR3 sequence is CASSTQGGNYGYTF. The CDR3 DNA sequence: TGTGCCAGCAGCACCCAGGGAGGTAACTATGGCTACACCTTC.